This T cell receptor (beta chain) is drawn from a study of blood T cell repertoires in COVID-19. Across the study: There were acute and convalescent COVID-19 samples, and they came from the United States, Italy and Spain.

This table comes from immunoSEQ multiplex PCR, and its TCRdb copy is limited to in-frame clones, with some not included. The sample shows some 510,000 clones, 85% to 90% of them seen only once. The CDR3 has 14 amino acids. V trimming: 5 bases; J trimming: 8 bases; junction bases outside the gene matches: 8. The germline gives CDR1 SEHNR, CDR2 FQNEAQ (reference sequence). Cohorts were assigned according to the clinical history that participants reported. The material sequenced was PBMCs or T cells enriched from blood (not recorded which). V gene TRBV7-9 combines with J gene TRBJ1-4; 7 bases match TRBD1. The receptor was isolated from a woman aged 40 to 50 who had recovered from COVID-19. Here the CDR3 DNA reads TGTGCCAGCAGCCAGACAGGGTCTGACGAAAAACTGTTTTTT. Encoded protein: CASSQTGSDEKLFF.